The rows below give T cell receptor beta chains drawn from one sample of a study of naive and memory T cell subsets. Via MiXCR, TCRdb re-called the UMI-ligation and nested PCR reads, giving one row per CDR3 protein. Here the sample spans 98,000 or so distinct CDR3 sequences, over 9% being singletons. The sample taken for sequencing was naive CD4+ T cells from blood. The receptor source for this set is a human donor in good health. Both conserved end residues are part of each CDR3. D genes are given only for firm matches. Where a row states a size, it is once, few, many or the class of an expanded clone; other rows omit it.

j_call clone_size v_call d_call cdr3_aa cdr3_nt
TRBJ2-1 few TRBV20-1 - CSASGTGALTREQFF TGCAGTGCTAGTGGGACGGGGGCCCTAACTCGTGAGCAGTTCTTC
TRBJ2-2 few TRBV6-5 TRBD2 CASRGRGTGELFF TGTGCCAGTCGCGGGAGGGGCACCGGGGAGCTGTTTTTT
TRBJ2-5 few TRBV6-2/TRBV6-3 TRBD2 CASRFSGSQETQYF TGTGCCAGCAGATTTAGCGGGAGCCAAGAGACCCAGTACTTC
TRBJ1-4 - TRBV2 - CASRRDGVTNEKLFF TGTGCCAGCAGGAGGGATGGAGTAACTAATGAAAAACTGTTTTTT
TRBJ2-1 - TRBV2 - CASGSREQFF TGTGCCAGTGGGAGTCGTGAGCAGTTCTTC
TRBJ2-2 once TRBV12-3/TRBV12-4 - CASRRGQNTGELFF TGTGCCAGCCGTAGGGGACAGAACACCGGGGAGCTGTTTTTT
TRBJ1-3 - TRBV19 - CASSGGNSGNTIYF TGTGCCAGTAGCGGAGGGAACTCTGGAAACACCATATATTTT
TRBJ2-3 many TRBV29-1 - CSVEGVPSQYF TGCAGCGTTGAGGGTGTCCCGTCGCAGTATTTT
TRBJ2-7 few TRBV14 - CASSPYDLSSYEQYF TGTGCCAGCAGCCCGTATGACCTGTCCTCCTACGAGCAGTACTTC
TRBJ2-5 many TRBV13 - CASSFFSGANQETQYF TGTGCCAGCAGCTTTTTTTCCGGAGCGAACCAAGAGACCCAGTACTTC
TRBJ2-7 - TRBV24-1 - CATSDPGRTSGQYF TGTGCCACCAGTGATCCCGGCAGGACAAGTGGGCAGTACTTC
TRBJ2-3 - TRBV3-1 - CASSQGRWTTRTDTQYF TGTGCCAGCAGCCAAGGCCGATGGACTACACGCACAGATACGCAGTATTTT
TRBJ2-7 many TRBV5-1 TRBD2 CASSLESGLAGVSYEQYF TGCGCCAGCAGCTTGGAATCGGGACTAGCGGGAGTATCCTACGAGCAGTACTTC
TRBJ1-2 many TRBV10-3 TRBD1 CAISESSIEDRAYTF TGTGCCATCAGTGAGTCGAGTATTGAGGACAGGGCTTACACCTTC
TRBJ2-7 many TRBV19 - CASSMEVGRYEQYF TGTGCCAGTAGTATGGAAGTCGGGCGGTACGAGCAGTACTTC
TRBJ1-3 - TRBV20-1 - CSARAGNSGNTIYF TGCAGTGCTAGGGCAGGGAACTCTGGAAACACCATATATTTT
TRBJ2-5 many TRBV25-1 TRBD2 CASSSLAGVQETQYF TGTGCCAGCAGTAGCCTGGCGGGGGTACAAGAGACCCAGTACTTC
TRBJ2-6 few TRBV7-2 TRBD1 CASSRRGRSGANVLTF TGTGCCAGCAGTAGAAGGGGGCGCAGTGGGGCCAACGTCCTGACTTTC
TRBJ2-7 many TRBV20-1 - CSARDPNGDDEQYF TGCAGTGCTAGAGATCCTAACGGAGACGACGAGCAGTACTTC
TRBJ1-4 few TRBV2 - CASRGTLQKLFF TGTGCCAGCAGAGGAACCTTACAAAAACTGTTTTTT
TRBJ2-7 few TRBV20-1 - CSAKRSYEQYF TGCAGTGCTAAGAGGTCCTACGAGCAGTACTTC
TRBJ2-6 few TRBV29-1 - CSVGREAGANVLTF TGCAGCGTTGGCAGGGAGGCAGGGGCCAACGTCCTGACTTTC
TRBJ2-3 many TRBV6-6 - CASMGAGVSGTDTQYF TGTGCCAGCATGGGGGCCGGGGTATCTGGCACAGATACGCAGTATTTT
TRBJ2-1 - TRBV19 - CASSMMVGAGNEQFF TGTGCCAGTAGTATGATGGTGGGTGCGGGTAATGAGCAGTTCTTC
TRBJ1-4 - TRBV4-2 - CASRQGLNEKLFF TGTGCCAGCAGACAGGGCCTTAATGAAAAACTGTTTTTT
TRBJ1-1 - TRBV12-3/TRBV12-4 - CASSPGTRKENTEAFF TGTGCCAGCAGCCCTGGGACCCGGAAGGAGAACACTGAAGCTTTCTTT
TRBJ2-1 - TRBV7-9 - CASSFRSPGTDNEQFF TGTGCCAGCAGCTTCAGGAGCCCCGGGACGGACAATGAGCAGTTCTTC
TRBJ2-6 - TRBV7-2 TRBD1 CASTRTGAFSGANVLTF TGTGCCAGCACCCGGACAGGTGCATTCTCTGGGGCCAACGTCCTGACTTTC
TRBJ2-3 many TRBV4-3 - CASSQEPRNTDTQYF TGCGCCAGCAGCCAAGAACCCCGGAACACAGATACGCAGTATTTT
TRBJ2-3 many TRBV6-5 - CASSPRGTDTQYF TGTGCCAGCAGCCCCAGGGGCACAGATACGCAGTATTTT
TRBJ2-5 many TRBV19 - CASRQNYQETQYF TGTGCCAGTAGACAGAACTACCAAGAGACCCAGTACTTC
TRBJ1-2 few TRBV20-1 - CSARRRDSSSNYGYTF TGCAGTGCTAGACGCCGGGACTCAAGTTCTAACTATGGCTACACCTTC
TRBJ2-5 - TRBV12-3/TRBV12-4 - CANLLDRTIQETQYF TGTGCCAACCTACTCGACAGGACGATTCAAGAGACCCAGTACTTC